The rows below give T cell receptor beta chains drawn from one sample of a study of blood T cells in healthy people across ages. MiXCR, applied by TCRdb to the 5' RACE reads, yields one record per CDR3 protein. In the table there are about 830,000 distinct CDR3 sequences, approximately 67% of which are singletons. The sample comprised blood. The receptors stem from a man aged 25-45 years in good health. Both conserved end residues are trimmed from each CDR3. A D gene is named only where the DNA matches it firmly.

D gene,V gene,CDR3 protein
.,TRBV5-1,ASSQRGDWDNEQF
TRBD2,TRBV6-5,ASSRGTSGANEQF
.,TRBV29-1,SVARGLRGYEQY
.,TRBV5-1,ASSLAGLQTNNEQF
TRBD1,TRBV14,ASPPGQGQRGPEQY
TRBD2,TRBV7-2,ASSFDLLTAGNEQF
.,TRBV7-2,ASSGYQGPQETQY
.,TRBV5-1,ASSLQGWGTDTQY
.,TRBV20-1,SGRASPSEQF
.,TRBV10-3,AISGPLTMQETQY
.,TRBV9,ASSGRGGTKDTQY
TRBD1,TRBV5-1,ASSLGHRGRNEQF
TRBD2,TRBV29-1,SADEAGGGYDEQF
.,TRBV20-1,SANFLGSTDTQY
.,TRBV4-3,ASSQDGAGFGRSNEKLF
.,TRBV28,ASSTRVGYT
.,TRBV4-3,ASSSAGANTGELF
.,TRBV7-9,ASSPDRPEAF
.,TRBV9,ASSVEDYHEQY
TRBD1,TRBV6-5,ASSYMGQGYEQY
.,TRBV2,ASSLDSRGREQY
TRBD2,TRBV20-1,SAAPGLAGGTGQETQY
.,TRBV20-1,SATQGRETQY
TRBD2,TRBV20-1,SAPPRTSGFYNEQF
.,TRBV6-1,ATTRGEQF
.,TRBV7-3,ASSLGRGVSEAF
.,TRBV5-6,ASSLLGHDEQF
.,TRBV7-9,ASSLGRCDTQY
.,TRBV6-5,ASSYEYRANYGYT
TRBD1,TRBV5-5,ASSVQGGSYEQY
.,TRBV30,AGWAGLYEQY
TRBD1,TRBV20-1,SAREQGREQY
.,TRBV7-3,ASSLDMNSPHH
.,TRBV6-5,ASTKPGGEQF
.,TRBV5-1,ASSSPGIYEQY
TRBD1,TRBV12-3/TRBV12-4,ASLKGGLSYGYT
.,TRBV6-2/TRBV6-3,ASSYEPGGNEQF
.,TRBV24-1,ATSSVGAETQY
TRBD1,TRBV5-1,ASSQTGVTNEKLF
.,TRBV6-4,ASSDQPDSNEQF
.,TRBV7-3,ASSLQGVGNEQF
TRBD1,TRBV6-6,ASSYGTVEQY
.,TRBV19,ASSRQAYNEQF
.,TRBV4-3,ASSRGPYAYEQY
.,TRBV7-6,ASSQREGNSPLH
TRBD1,TRBV12-3/TRBV12-4,ASSLGGTANQPQH